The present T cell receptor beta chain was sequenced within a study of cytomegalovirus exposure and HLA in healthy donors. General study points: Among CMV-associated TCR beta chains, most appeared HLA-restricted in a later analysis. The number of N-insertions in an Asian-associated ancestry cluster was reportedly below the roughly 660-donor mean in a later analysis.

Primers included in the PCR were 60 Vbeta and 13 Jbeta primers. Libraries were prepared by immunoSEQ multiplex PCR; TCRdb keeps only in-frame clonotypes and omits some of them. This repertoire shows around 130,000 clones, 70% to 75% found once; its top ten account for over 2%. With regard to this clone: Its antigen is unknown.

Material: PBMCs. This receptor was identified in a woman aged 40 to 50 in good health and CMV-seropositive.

CDR3 DNA: TGCGCCAGCAGCCTCCACGGGACTAGCTTTGATACGCAGTATTTT. Its translation is CASSLHGTSFDTQYF. This chain links TRBV4-1 with TRBJ2-3; 9 positions agree with TRBD2. Germline V gene sequence: CDR1 MGHRA, CDR2 YSYEKL. The V segment lost 4 bases and the J segment 6 bases; nucleotides outside the gene matches: 8. The CDR3 is 15 amino acids.